This TCR beta chain comes out of a study of T cells after yellow fever vaccination. Making TCR cDNA involved 5'RACE template switching, which added UMIs and a universal primer site. TCRdb reprocessed the 5' RACE reads via MiXCR and lists one record per CDR3 protein. The sample yields around 120,000 distinct CDR3 sequences, approximately 14% seen once. General observations from the study: Although the secondary response was weaker, it peaked faster, at day 5 versus 15.

Points on this clonotype: Its target is unknown.

The origin of this receptor is a man aged 18 to 30 who received the YFV17D yellow fever vaccine. The source was CD8+ T cells sorted from PBMCs, collected 5 days after the yellow fever booster vaccination.

This CDR3 reads CASSHSPGGVVETQYF. Here the CDR3 DNA reads TGTGCCAGCAGCCATTCCCCCGGGGGCGTGGTAGAGACCCAGTACTTC. This rearrangement joins TRBV7-9 to TRBJ2-5; D may be TRBD1 or TRBD2 (6 bases each). Trimming removed 5 bases at V and 4 bases at J, with 20 bases between. The CDR3 is 16 amino acids. The germline V gene encodes CDR1 SEHNR and CDR2 FQNEAQ (reference sequence).